The 18 T cell receptor beta chains below all came from one sample that was sequenced in a study of lymphopenia after photon versus proton radiotherapy. Assay: immunoSEQ multiplex PCR; the TCRdb copy retains only in-frame clones and omits some. This sample carries about 8,300 clones, around 90% of them seen once, and the ten largest clones take about a fifth. The specimen comprised peripheral blood, sampled from a patient treated with photon-based radiotherapy. The receptors originated from a man older than 75 with cholangiocarcinoma.

The gene calls are TRBV5-1 and TRBJ1-3, with unresolved D. V was pared by 0 bases and J by 0 bases, with 10 bases between. The CDR3 spans 16 residues. Germline V gene lookup returns CDR1 SGHRS and CDR2 YFSETQ. The CDR3 here is CASSLEAVTSGNTIYF. The CDR3 DNA reads TGCGCCAGCAGCTTGGAAGCGGTAACCTCTGGAAACACCATATATTTT.

The rearrangement joins TRBV10-1 to TRBJ1-2; tentative D call: TRBD1 (5 bases). CDR3 length equals 12 residues. In germline, CDR1 is WNHNN, CDR2 SYGVQD (reference sequence). CDR3 sequence: CAMGRILYGYTF. As DNA, the CDR3 is TGCGCGATGGGACGTATCCTCTATGGCTACACCTTC.

The DNA for the CDR3 is TGTGCCAGCAGTAAGGGAGGACTCCTGGGAGGCTACACCTTC. Protein: CASSKGGLLGGYTF. The chain links TRBV2 to TRBJ1-2; D unresolved. This CDR3 has 14 amino acids. CDR1 and CDR2 (germline): SNHLY, FYNNEI. Trimming took off 5 bases at V and 8 bases at J, with 18 bases between the two ends. Using reference TRBV2 and TRBJ1-2 for the parts outside the CDR3, the full variable domain is EPEVTQTPSHQVTQMGQEVILRCVPISNHLYFYWYRQILGQKVEFLVSFYNNEISEKSEIFDDQFSVERPDGSNFTLKIRSTKLEDSAMYFCASSKGGLLGGYTFGSGTRLTVV.

The CDR3 here is CASQSDRAGEQYF. The CDR3 nucleotides are TGTGCCAGCCAAAGCGACAGGGCTGGCGAGCAGTACTTC. The rearrangement uses TRBV2 and TRBJ2-5; 7 bases are shared with TRBD1. TRBJ2-7 matches the DNA end more closely, so the J call is doubtful. The CDR3 loop spans 13 amino acids. Germline CDR1 is SNHLY and CDR2 is FYNNEI.

The DNA of the CDR3 is TGTGCCACTCGGGCAAGGGACAGGAGGGCTATCTATGGCTACACCTTC. Translation: CATRARDRRAIYGYTF. The chain carries TRBV10-3 and TRBJ1-2, with 8 bases fitting TRBD1. CDR1 is ENHRY and CDR2 is SYGVKD in the germline V gene. This CDR3 is 16 amino acids long. Unmatched junction bases numbered 17, after V lost 10 bases and J lost 4 bases.

As for this clone: The junction departs from the called germline gene at one end, perhaps through a read error. The rearrangement links TRBV2 to TRBJ1-1; weak D call: TRBD1 (6 bases). This CDR3 is built from 12 residues. The germline gives CDR1 SNHLY, CDR2 FYNNEI. The CDR3: CASSEARGGRSF. The CDR3, as DNA: TGTGCCAGCAGTGAAGCGCGGGGGGGGCGGAGTTTT.

V usage is TRBV6-5 and J usage is TRBJ1-1; D is undetermined. Trimming left V 2 bases short and J 6 bases short, with 16 bases between. Germline V CDR1 and CDR2: MNHEY, SVGAGI. This CDR3 is built from 15 residues. The CDR3 sequence: CASSYQASASSEAFF. The CDR3 DNA is TGTGCCAGCAGTTACCAAGCCTCTGCTAGCTCTGAAGCTTTCTTT.

The rearrangement uses TRBV7-9 and TRBJ2-7, with TRBD1 identical over 7 bases. This CDR3 comprises 14 residues. V gave up 5 bases and J gave up 2 bases; unmatched junction bases: 6. Germline CDR1 SEHNR, CDR2 FQNEAQ (reference sequence). CDR3 sequence reads: CASSIGTEAYEQYF. In DNA, the CDR3 is TGTGCCAGCAGCATTGGGACAGAAGCCTACGAGCAGTACTTC.

This chain connects TRBV27 to TRBJ2-3; 7 bases fit TRBD1. From germline, CDR1 is MNHEY and CDR2 SMNVEV (reference sequence). The CDR3 runs to 13 residues. V was pared by 5 bases and J by 6 bases, with 5 bases of the junction left unmatched. CDR3 in amino acids: CASSRGQWDTQYF. The CDR3 DNA sequence: TGTGCCAGCAGTAGGGGACAGTGGGATACGCAGTATTTT.

This chain links TRBV5-1 with TRBJ1-1; D unresolved. Trimming took 4 bases from V and 0 from J, leaving 10 bases between them. CDR3 length: 14 residues. Germline V lookup: CDR1 SGHRS, CDR2 YFSETQ. CDR3 in DNA: TGCGCCAGCAGCGCTGGGAGTCTGAACACTGAAGCTTTCTTT. This sequence encodes CASSAGSLNTEAFF.

The chain joins TRBV28 to TRBJ2-3; perhaps TRBD2 as D (5 bases). The CDR3 consists of 16 residues. Per germline, CDR1 MDHEN and CDR2 SYDVKM. Trimming removed 7 bases from V and 6 bases from J, with 23 bases in between. CDR3 DNA: TGTGCCAGCATCGGGGAAGGACTCCCGAGGCGGGATACGCAGTATTTT. Translation: CASIGEGLPRRDTQYF.

The gene calls are TRBV7-9 and TRBJ2-2, with D perhaps being TRBD1 or TRBD2 (5 bases each). The ends were cut back, 1 base at V and 3 bases at J, with 9 bases in the middle. The germline CDR1 and CDR2 sequences are SEHNR and FQNEAQ (reference sequence). The CDR3 loop spans 15 amino acids. DNA of the CDR3: TGTGCCAGCAGCTTAGGAGGGGTGGACACCGGGGAGCTGTTTTTT. Its translation: CASSLGGVDTGELFF.

This rearrangement joins TRBV7-8 to TRBJ1-5, with TRBD1 as a possible D gene (5 bases). This CDR3 is 15 amino acids long. V lost 0 bases to trimming and J lost 2 bases, with 8 bases between them. Germline V CDR1 and CDR2: SGHVS, FQNEAQ. The CDR3 DNA follows: TGTGCCAGCAGCTTAGCAAGGGGCGGCAATCAGCCCCAGCATTTT. This gives the protein CASSLARGGNQPQHF.

The rearrangement joins TRBV29-1 to TRBJ1-1; 7 nucleotides align to TRBD1. Germline V gene sequence: CDR1 SQVTM, CDR2 ANQGSEA. Germline trimming cut 6 bases from V and 0 bases from J; bases unmatched to any gene: 1. The CDR3 has 12 amino acids. The CDR3 DNA follows: TGCAGCGTGACAGGGTTGAACACTGAAGCTTTCTTT. Its translation: CSVTGLNTEAFF.

The chain employs TRBV28 and TRBJ2-3; 8 bases map to TRBD1. CDR1 MDHEN and CDR2 SYDVKM come from the germline V gene. The CDR3 has 13 residues. With V trimmed by 5 bases and J by 8 bases, 6 bases remained unmatched. The CDR3 here is CASSPGQEVTQYF. Here the CDR3 DNA reads TGTGCCAGCAGTCCGGGACAGGAGGTTACGCAGTATTTT. Full variable domain (remainder filled in from reference TRBV28 and TRBJ2-3): DVKVTQSSRYLVKRTGEKVFLECVQDMDHENMFWYRQDPGLGLRLIYFSYDVKMKEKGDIPEGYSVSREKKERFSLILESASTNQTSMYLCASSPGQEVTQYFGPGTRLTVL.

The chain couples TRBV5-6 to TRBJ2-7; D unresolved. Germline V gene lookup returns CDR1 SGHDT and CDR2 YYEEEE. CDR3 length: 14 amino acids. Trimming removed 0 bases at V and 7 bases at J, with 14 bases between. CDR3 region: CASSLGPISGEQYF. CDR3 DNA: TGTGCCAGCAGCTTGGGGCCTATCTCTGGGGAGCAGTACTTC.

The sample holds one count of this clone. The V gene is TRBV28, the J gene TRBJ2-7; 10 bases match TRBD2. The CDR3 has 12 amino acids. Trimming took 6 bases from V and 4 from J; bases not matched to a gene: 0. Germline V gene lookup returns CDR1 MDHEN and CDR2 SYDVKM. The CDR3 bases are TGTGCCAGCAGACTAGCGGGGTACGAGCAGTACTTC. This encodes CASRLAGYEQYF.

This clone was observed a few times. This chain links TRBV9 with TRBJ2-5; D is undetermined. The CDR3 is made up of 14 amino acids. Trimming stripped 0 bases from V and 6 bases from J, with 12 bases between. Germline assignment: CDR1 SGDLS and CDR2 YYNGEE. CDR3 sequence (DNA): TGTGCCAGCAGCGTAGAGGACGCGGCGAAGACCCAGTACTTC. Residues: CASSVEDAAKTQYF. The complete variable domain, with remaining parts taken from reference TRBV9 and TRBJ2-5, reads DSGVTQTPKHLITATGQRVTLRCSPRSGDLSVYWYQQSLDQGLQFLIQYYNGEERAKGNILERFSAQQFPDLHSELNLSSLELGDSALYFCASSVEDAAKTQYFGPGTRLLVL.